This note documents a single T cell receptor beta chain sequence. In TCRdb, the PCR reads were re-called with MiXCR into one record per CDR3 protein. The sample shows 460,000 or so distinct CDR3 sequences, around 23% of them seen only once. This sample was taken from a study of molecular identifiers for immune sequencing clone quantification. The CDR3 length is 14 residues. With 5 bases clipped from V and 7 bases from J, the junction kept 7 bases outside the gene matches. The germline CDR1 and CDR2 sequences are SGHAT and FQNNGV. The source of this sequence is a human donor in good health. Some libraries in this study had Jurkat cell RNA spiked in. V and J are TRBV11-2 and TRBJ1-5, with TRBD1 matching 8 bases. The sample consisted of naive CD8+ T cells from blood, with Jurkat cell RNA spiked in. The subset here: FACS-sorted CD8+CD4-CCR7+CD45RA+ naive T cells. For the CDR3, the DNA is TGTGCCAGCAGCACAGGACAGGGTCGACAGCCCCAGCATTTT. Translating it yields CASSTGQGRQPQHF.